Listed below are T cell receptor beta chains from one sample, sequenced in a study of shared clonotypes between healthy human individuals. Profiled with immunoSEQ multiplex PCR; TCRdb holds only in-frame clones, not every one. The profile shows about 1.1 million clones, about 80% of them singletons. The sequenced material came from memory CD4+ T cells from PBMCs. These receptor sequences come from a man in his late teens or twenties in good health. Some clones in this sample may be carry-over from other donors' samples. The CDR3 runs from the conserved cysteine through the conserved F or W. A D gene is named only where the DNA matches it firmly. A clone size is listed for some rows: how often the clone was seen (once, few, many), or a class if it is expanded.

TRBV4-1	few	15	TRBJ1-4	-	CASSQAPGLGEKLFF	TGCGCCAGCAGCCAAGCTCCAGGGTTGGGAGAAAAACTGTTTTTT
TRBV4-1	-	15	TRBJ1-2	-	CASSHPTGTNYGYTF	TGCGCCAGCAGCCACCCCACGGGGACCAACTATGGCTACACCTTC
TRBV30	-	16	TRBJ2-7	-	CAWSVGPMEWLYEQYF	TGTGCCTGGAGTGTAGGTCCGATGGAATGGCTCTACGAGCAGTACTTC
TRBV6-5	-	13	TRBJ1-2	-	CASSSAAWGGYTF	TGTGCCAGCAGTTCTGCCGCTTGGGGTGGCTACACCTTC
TRBV28	once	14	TRBJ1-2	-	CASSSTPLAYGYTF	TGTGCCAGCAGTTCGACCCCCCTGGCCTATGGCTACACCTTC
TRBV2	-	13	TRBJ1-5	-	CASSGDGHQPQHF	TGTGCCAGCAGCGGGGACGGCCATCAGCCCCAGCATTTT
TRBV29-1	-	13	TRBJ1-5	TRBD1	CSVAQGNNQPQHF	TGCAGCGTGGCACAGGGGAACAATCAGCCCCAGCATTTT
TRBV28	-	13	TRBJ1-3	-	CASTTPKVGTIYF	TGTGCCAGCACCACCCCGAAGGTGGGCACCATATATTTT
TRBV7-9	-	19	TRBJ2-6	TRBD1	CASNDGQGGLVPGANVLTF	TGTGCCAGCAACGACGGACAGGGCGGCTTAGTACCTGGGGCCAACGTCCTGACTTTC
TRBV5-4	-	15	TRBJ2-3	-	CASSTPSGSTDTQYF	TGTGCCAGCAGCACCCCTAGTGGTAGCACAGATACGCAGTATTTT
TRBV6-1	-	13	TRBJ2-7	-	CASQGRFSYEQYF	TGTGCCAGCCAGGGCCGCTTCTCCTACGAGCAGTACTTC
TRBV9	-	15	TRBJ1-2	-	CASSARNPREGGYTF	TGTGCCAGCAGCGCCCGCAACCCCCGGGAAGGTGGCTACACCTTC
TRBV10-3	many	13	TRBJ1-2	-	CAITPQGDYGYTF	TGTGCCATCACGCCCCAGGGTGACTATGGCTACACCTTC
TRBV6-1	-	15	TRBJ2-1	TRBD1	CASKIQGVSYNEQFF	TGTGCCAGCAAAATTCAGGGGGTTTCGTACAATGAGCAGTTCTTC
TRBV5-1	many	17	TRBJ2-3	TRBD2	CASSLELAGTGTDTQYF	TGCGCCAGCAGCTTGGAGCTAGCGGGAACCGGCACAGATACGCAGTATTTT
TRBV7-3	-	15	TRBJ2-1	TRBD2	CASSVTSGYDNEQFF	TGTGCCAGCAGCGTGACTAGCGGGTATGACAATGAGCAGTTCTTC
TRBV5-1	-	15	TRBJ2-1	TRBD2	CASSLGELAGAEQFF	TGCGCCAGCAGCTTGGGTGAACTAGCGGGAGCTGAGCAGTTCTTC
TRBV4-1	-	17	TRBJ2-5	TRBD2	CASSLGLAGGYQETQYF	TGCGCCAGCAGCCTAGGACTAGCGGGAGGGTACCAAGAGACCCAGTACTTC
TRBV11-2	once	16	TRBJ2-7	TRBD1	CASSRATGGHTYEQYF	TGTGCCAGCAGCCGAGCTACAGGGGGCCACACCTACGAGCAGTACTTC
TRBV19	-	13	TRBJ1-2	-	CASSATLLYGYTF	TGTGCCAGTAGCGCCACCCTACTATATGGCTACACCTTC
TRBV9	-	17	TRBJ1-3	-	CASSPPIGRTSGNTIYF	TGTGCCAGCAGCCCACCCATTGGACGGACATCTGGAAACACCATATATTTT
TRBV11-2	-	13	TRBJ2-1	-	CASRLQLYNEQFF	TGTGCCAGCAGATTACAGCTGTACAATGAGCAGTTCTTC
TRBV10-3	-	14	TRBJ2-2	-	CAISGGPNTGELFF	TGTGCCATCAGTGGGGGGCCGAACACCGGGGAGCTGTTTTTT
TRBV5-1	many	15	TRBJ2-2	-	CASCIGLVNTGELFF	TGCGCCAGCTGTATCGGCCTAGTCAACACCGGGGAGCTGTTTTTT
TRBV5-8	-	13	TRBJ1-5	-	CASRAGVTQPQHF	TGTGCCAGCAGGGCGGGTGTGACCCAGCCCCAGCATTTT
TRBV30	once	14	TRBJ1-2	TRBD1	CAWAWGQGNYGYTF	TGTGCCTGGGCCTGGGGACAGGGGAACTATGGCTACACCTTC
TRBV6-1	-	13	TRBJ1-4	-	CASRPNAAEKLFF	TGTGCCAGCAGACCAAATGCGGCTGAAAAACTGTTTTTT
TRBV7-9	-	15	TRBJ1-4	-	CASSLKRPEGEKLFF	TGTGCCAGCAGCTTAAAGCGCCCAGAGGGCGAAAAACTGTTTTTT
TRBV14	-	16	TRBJ2-1	TRBD2	CASSQAKTSGHNEQFF	TGTGCCAGCAGCCAAGCGAAGACTAGCGGCCACAATGAGCAGTTCTTC
TRBV28	-	14	TRBJ2-1	TRBD2	CASSSRTSGNEQFF	TGTGCCAGCAGTTCAAGGACTAGCGGAAATGAGCAGTTCTTC